This TCR beta chain was profiled in a study of blood T cell repertoires in COVID-19. This clone showed up just once. The ends were cut back, 3 bases at V and 0 bases at J, with 8 bases in the middle. CDR1 SEHNR and CDR2 FQNEAQ come from the germline V gene (reference sequence). CDR3 length: 14 amino acids. Sequenced by immunoSEQ multiplex PCR; TCRdb stores in-frame clones only, minus some. The top ten clones hold under 3% of a sample with about 200,000 clones, roughly 85% of them seen once. The genes are TRBV7-9 and TRBJ1-2, with a tentative D call TRBD1 (6 bases). The clonotype was recovered from a woman aged 40 to 50 with active or convalescent COVID-19. The sequencing input was peripheral blood. The CDR3 DNA sequence: TGTGCCAGCAGCTTTTACAGGGCTAACTATGGCTACACCTTC. It is translated as CASSFYRANYGYTF.